This T cell receptor beta chain was recorded in a study of early T cells in non-severe SARS-CoV-2 infection. Study as a whole: Investigators sequenced bulk RNA drawn from unsorted whole blood, and chains remained unpaired.

Unique molecular identifiers were affixed to single, distinct cDNA molecules. TCRdb reanalysed the 5' RACE reads using MiXCR and keeps one entry per CDR3 protein. The data contain around 50,000 distinct CDR3 sequences, 4% to 5% of them singletons. V shed 3 bases and J 0 bases; nucleotides not matched to a gene: 15. The CDR3 contains 18 residues. Per germline, CDR1 DFQATT and CDR2 SNEGSKA (reference sequence). The table lists this clonotype with a few counts. The chain uses TRBV20-1 and TRBJ2-7, with 9 bases fitting TRBD1. The clonotype was recovered from an adult who was a healthcare worker with PCR-confirmed SARS-CoV-2 infection or an uninfected control (not recorded which). Sequencing used whole blood. CDR3 coding DNA: TGCAGTGCTAGGATTATTGGGGTCGGACAGGGGTCCTCCTACGAGCAGTACTTC. Translated: CSARIIGVGQGSSYEQYF.